This T cell receptor (beta chain) was identified in a study of control samples from healthy donors and cancer patients. Trimming shortened V by 5 bases and J by 3 bases, and 4 bases separated the two germline ends. The CDR3 loop spans 12 amino acids. The repertoire was sequenced with immunoSEQ multiplex PCR; TCRdb's copy has only in-frame clones and lacks some. This table has over 85,000 clones, less than 85% appearing once. Specimen: PBMCs. The TCR sequence derives from a man aged 65 to 79 with lung cancer. The rearrangement joins TRBV12-3 or TRBV12-4 to TRBJ2-2; D not resolved. The CDR3 region is CASSLYTGELFF. In nucleotides, the CDR3 is TGTGCCAGCAGTCTCTACACCGGGGAGCTGTTTTTT.